This TCR beta chain was sequenced in a study of human T cells and chemical hapten exposure. Notes on the study in general: Significantly more large CDR3 similarity clusters were formed by expanded TCRs than by controls. No shift was seen in TCRs above 1 in 1000 frequency with DPC sensitization.

Stated time point: patch test 2, 6 weeks after DPC sensitization. As to treatment: therapeutic diphenylcyclopropenone sensitization with weekly scalp DPC. In every case, blood was obtained before the patch test was applied. Single cDNA molecules in the library carried unique molecular identifiers attached during preparation. MiXCR was run by TCRdb on the RACE reads, yielding one entry per CDR3 protein. Counted here are fewer than 100,000 distinct CDR3 sequences, 9% to 9.5% occurring once; the ten biggest clones make up just over 2%. In the case of this clonotype: Its antigen is currently unknown.

The CDR3 sequence is 16 residues long. Germline V gene lookup returns CDR1 DFQATT and CDR2 SNEGSKA (reference sequence). Trimming took off 2 bases at V and 0 bases at J, with 14 bases between the two ends. The gene calls are TRBV20-1 and TRBJ2-1; possibly TRBD2 for D (6 bases). The receptor's source is a woman between 35 and 50 years old with alopecia areata. Some clones in this sample may be carry-over from other donors' samples. Material: whole blood, obtained in connection with sensitization to the hapten diphenylcyclopropenone (DPC). CDR3 amino acids: CSARPIGRSSYNEQFF. In nucleotides, the CDR3 is TGCAGTGCTAGACCGATCGGGAGAAGCTCCTACAATGAGCAGTTCTTC.